A selection of T cell receptor beta chains follows, all from one sample in a study of identical twins. TCRdb processed the 5' RACE reads anew with MiXCR; each CDR3 protein has one entry. The sample has roughly 1,500,000 distinct CDR3 sequences, around 33% seen once; the top ten hold around 0.3%. Sample: cord blood. These receptor sequences come from a newborn girl in good health. CDR3s include the opening cysteine and the closing phenylalanine or tryptophan. The D gene is left open where the match is weak. Rows give clone size only sometimes, using once, few, many, or a class for an expanded clone.

TRBV20-1	TRBJ2-5	few	NA	CSVGTGSTLGTQYF	TGCAGTGTCGGAACAGGGTCCACCCTCGGGACCCAGTACTTC
TRBV10-3	TRBJ1-5	many	NA	CAISETKNQPQHF	TGTGCCATCAGTGAGACAAAAAATCAGCCCCAGCATTTT
TRBV21-1	TRBJ2-7	NA	NA	CASSPTSDNEQYF	TGTGCCAGCAGCCCGACTAGCGATAATGAGCAGTACTTC
TRBV29-1	TRBJ1-4	few	TRBD1	CSVRTGEKLFF	TGCAGCGTAAGGACAGGCGAAAAACTGTTTTTT
TRBV29-1	TRBJ2-3	few	NA	CSVEGSRGTDTQYF	TGCAGCGTTGAAGGTTCTAGGGGCACAGATACGCAGTATTTT
TRBV5-6	TRBJ1-5	NA	TRBD1	CASSQYRDRINQPQHF	TGTGCCAGCAGCCAATACCGGGACAGGATCAATCAGCCCCAGCATTTT
TRBV5-1	TRBJ2-3	few	NA	CASSPDRFTDTQYF	TGCGCCAGCAGCCCTGACAGGTTCACAGATACGCAGTATTTT
TRBV7-9	TRBJ2-3	NA	NA	CASRHNRAGTDTQYF	TGTGCCAGCAGACACAACAGGGCTGGGACAGATACGCAGTATTTT
TRBV27	TRBJ1-2	NA	NA	CASSLNFRGGYTF	TGTGCCAGCAGTTTAAATTTCAGGGGCGGCTACACCTTC
TRBV7-8	TRBJ2-5	few	NA	CASSPRGWGAPQETQYF	TGTGCCAGCAGCCCCCGGGGATGGGGGGCCCCACAAGAGACCCAGTACTTC
TRBV7-2	TRBJ2-1	few	NA	CASSLNRDREQFF	TGTGCCAGCAGCTTAAATCGAGACCGTGAGCAGTTCTTC
TRBV12-5	TRBJ2-3	NA	NA	CASLGGYGDTQYF	TGTGCTAGTCTTGGCGGGTATGGGGATACGCAGTATTTT
TRBV4-1	TRBJ1-5	few	NA	CASSQEQSNQPQHF	TGCGCCAGCAGCCAAGAACAGTCTAATCAGCCCCAGCATTTT
TRBV9	TRBJ2-1	many	NA	CASSLGGRGEQFF	TGTGCCAGCAGCCTGGGGGGGCGGGGTGAGCAGTTCTTC
TRBV4-1	TRBJ1-5	NA	NA	CASNPVEGNQPQHF	TGCGCCAGTAACCCAGTGGAGGGCAATCAGCCCCAGCATTTT
TRBV5-1	TRBJ2-1	NA	NA	CASSPSEAPYNEQFF	TGCGCCAGCAGCCCGTCCGAGGCCCCATACAATGAGCAGTTCTTC
TRBV7-2	TRBJ2-7	once	NA	CASRAYGGPTYEQYF	TGTGCCAGCAGGGCGTACGGGGGCCCTACCTACGAGCAGTACTTC
TRBV7-2	TRBJ2-3	NA	NA	CASSLEGITDKQYF	TGTGCCAGCAGCTTAGAGGGGATCACAGATAAGCAGTATTTT